The clone carrying this T cell receptor (beta chain) was detected once. Its specificity is unknown. In TCRdb, the reads were re-called with MiXCR into one record per CDR3 protein. This repertoire shows 400,000 or so distinct CDR3 sequences, 30% to 40% found once; its top ten account for around 13%. V lost 6 bases to trimming and J lost 2 bases, with 9 bases between them. The V gene's germline CDR1 is SEHNR and CDR2 FQNEAQ (reference sequence). CDR3 size: 13 residues. The source of the sample is a study of T cell repertoires in cytomegalovirus infection. Background on the study: Shared public TCR beta signatures pointed to both CMV infection and a matching HLA type. Study results and caveats: Summed frequency of shared TCR beta families picked out CMV carriers who also had the relevant HLA. CMV-specific TCR beta clonotypes restricted by HLA-C were the ones dominating the ex vivo response.

This clonotype was sampled from a human donor in good health (CMV status not recorded). Some clones in this sample may be carry-over from other donors' samples. The J gene is TRBJ2-3, the V gene TRBV7-9; D call uncertain. The sample taken for sequencing was PBMCs. This CDR3 reads CASRPGSTDTQYF. As DNA, the CDR3 is TGTGCCAGCAGACCGGGCTCCACAGATACGCAGTATTTT. Looking up the rest from reference TRBV7-9 and TRBJ2-3 gives the full variable domain: DTGVSQNPRHKITKRGQNVTFRCDPISEHNRLYWYRQTLGQGPEFLTYFQNEAQLEKSRLLSDRFSAERPKGSFSTLEIQRTEQGDSAMYLCASRPGSTDTQYFGPGTRLTVL.